Each of the 19 T cell receptor beta chains below was sequenced from the same sample in a study of T-cell reconstitution after alpha-beta-depleted transplantation in children. For TCRbeta, the library was prepared with unique molecular identifiers. TCRdb analysed the PCR reads with MiXCR anew, one entry per CDR3 protein. The table includes 250,000 to 400,000 distinct CDR3 sequences, approximately 23% detected once. Source: PBMCs, mostly from graft donor cells, taken 180 days after TCRalphabeta/CD19-depleted stem cell transplant. These receptors originate from a male patient younger than 18 who had a stem cell transplant for acute lymphoblastic leukemia, so the T cells may come from the graft donor.

J is TRBJ1-5 and V is TRBV11-2, with a tentative D call TRBD1 (5 bases). V lost 0 bases and J 1 base, leaving 7 bases between the germline ends. The germline V gene has CDR1 SGHAT and CDR2 FQNNGV. The length of the CDR3 is 15 residues. CDR3 DNA: TGTGCCAGCAGCTTAGATTGGACAAGCAATCAGCCCCAGCATTTT. Translated: CASSLDWTSNQPQHF.

This clonotype was counted between two and nine times. This sequence joins TRBV7-3 and TRBJ2-1, with TRBD2 identical over 7 bases. The V and J ends lost 0 bases and 7 bases, in that order; junction bases with no gene match: 9. CDR3 length: 16 residues. CDR1 and CDR2 (germline): SGHTA, FQGTGA. CDR3 in DNA: TGTGCCAGCAGCTTAACAGGGACTACCCCTTGGAATGAGCAGTTCTTC. Its translation: CASSLTGTTPWNEQFF.

This clonotype came up many times. V is TRBV9 and J is TRBJ2-3; 9 bases map to TRBD2. Germline CDR1 reads SGDLS; CDR2 reads YYNGEE. Trimming at V came to 2 bases and at J to 3 bases, leaving 1 base not matched to a gene. CDR3 length equals 14 residues. CDR3 sequence reads: CASSVSGSTDTQYF. The CDR3 DNA reads as TGTGCCAGCAGCGTTAGCGGGAGTACAGATACGCAGTATTTT.

This clonotype was recorded a few times. The chain couples TRBV13 to TRBJ2-1; D is perhaps TRBD1 or TRBD2 (5 bases each). CDR3 length: 14 residues. The V end was cut by 4 bases, the J end by 8 bases, with 15 bases between. CDR1 is PRHDT and CDR2 is FYEKMQ in the germline V gene (reference sequence). CDR3 loop: CASSSSTGPYEQFF. Here the CDR3 DNA reads TGTGCCAGCAGCTCATCGACGGGGCCCTATGAGCAGTTCTTC.

In its sample, this clonotype was seen a few times. This chain links TRBV12-3 or TRBV12-4 with TRBJ2-7, with D unresolved. The CDR3 spans 13 residues. V shed 7 bases and J shed 1 base, with 11 bases lying between them. The CDR3 DNA follows: TGTGCCAGCACCGGAGACCTATCCTACGAGCAGTACTTC. Its protein product is CASTGDLSYEQYF.

This chain uses TRBV20-1 with TRBJ2-7; tentatively, D is TRBD2 (7 bases). Germline lookup yields CDR1 DFQATT and CDR2 SNEGSKA (reference sequence). With 8 bases removed from V and 4 bases from J, the gap between germline ends came to 15 bases. This CDR3 has 12 amino acids. CDR3 region: CSPRGGEYEQYF. The CDR3, as DNA: TGCAGTCCAAGGGGGGGGGAGTACGAGCAGTACTTC.

The sample holds a few counts of this clonotype. The rearrangement links TRBV12-3 or TRBV12-4 to TRBJ1-2; a weak D match, TRBD1 (5 bases). V lost 4 bases and J lost 8, with 14 bases in between. The CDR3 length is 13 residues. The CDR3: CASSSSAGLGYTF. The CDR3, as DNA: TGTGCCAGCAGTTCCTCGGCAGGGTTGGGCTACACCTTC.

For this clonotype: One end of the junction does not line up with germline, which may come from a read error. This chain links TRBV10-3 with TRBJ2-1; 13 positions agree with TRBD2. This CDR3 comprises 12 residues. CDR1 ENHRY and CDR2 SYGVKD come from the germline V gene. CDR3 loop: CAISERLAGGHF. As DNA, the CDR3 is TGTGCCATCAGTGAGAGACTAGCGGGAGGCCACTTC.

This clonotype was detected a few times. CDR3 in amino acids: CASSEDILGPGVEAQHF. The CDR3, as DNA: TGTGCCAGCAGTGAAGATATTCTAGGGCCAGGGGTGGAGGCCCAGCATTTT. The V call is TRBV6-1, the J call TRBJ1-5; a possible D gene is TRBD1 (6 bases). Germline lookup yields CDR1 MNHNS and CDR2 SASEGT. The CDR3 is 17 amino acids. The germline V and J ends were trimmed by 1 base and 11 bases, with 24 bases remaining between them.

This clonotype was counted only a few times. The DNA for the CDR3 is TGCGCCAGCAGCTTGGACGGGGTCGCCGGGGAGCTGTTTTTT. Its protein product is CASSLDGVAGELFF. This chain joins TRBV5-1 and TRBJ2-2; maybe TRBD2 (5 bases). Between the trimmed V and J ends, which lost 0 bases and 6 bases, there was a span of 9 bases. Germline CDR1 is SGHRS and CDR2 is YFSETQ. The CDR3 has 14 amino acids. The variable domain in full, completed from reference TRBV5-1 and TRBJ2-2, reads KAGVTQTPRYLIKTRGQQVTLSCSPISGHRSVSWYQQTPGQGLQFLFEYFSETQRNKGNFPGRFSGRQFSNSRSEMNVSTLELGDSALYLCASSLDGVAGELFFGEGSRLTVL.

The chain joins TRBV5-1 to TRBJ2-3; weak D call: TRBD2 (6 bases). CDR3 size: 13 residues. V was pared by 6 bases and J by 3 bases, with 11 bases between. Looked up from germline, CDR1 is SGHRS and CDR2 is YFSETQ. The CDR3 protein is CASTFGGTDTQYF. CDR3 nucleotides: TGCGCCAGCACCTTCGGGGGTACAGATACGCAGTATTTT.

V and J are TRBV7-9 and TRBJ2-1; unclear D gene. Germline V lookup: CDR1 SEHNR, CDR2 FQNEAQ (reference sequence). Trimming took 5 bases from V and 3 from J, leaving 17 bases between them. This CDR3 has 16 amino acids. CDR3 residues: CASSLAPGGIYNEQFF. The CDR3 DNA reads TGTGCCAGCAGCCTGGCCCCAGGCGGCATCTACAATGAGCAGTTCTTC.

This chain connects TRBV20-1 to TRBJ1-4; D remains unclear. V lost 6 bases and J 5 bases, leaving 22 bases between the germline ends. CDR1 is DFQATT and CDR2 is SNEGSKA in the germline V gene (reference sequence). The length of the CDR3 is 16 residues. CDR3 sequence: CSAAVRSRVQNEKLFF. The CDR3 nucleotides are TGCAGTGCGGCTGTCCGGTCCCGCGTTCAAAATGAAAAACTGTTTTTT.

This clonotype was seen a few times. V usage is TRBV11-2 and J usage is TRBJ2-1; a possible D gene is TRBD2 (6 bases). CDR1 and CDR2 from the germline V gene are SGHAT and FQNNGV. The V gene lost 1 base and the J gene lost 5 bases, with 12 bases spanning the gap. The CDR3 covers 15 residues. In DNA, the CDR3 is TGTGCCAGCAGCTTAGTTACGGGAGTCAACAATGAGCAGTTCTTC. Its translation is CASSLVTGVNNEQFF.

Notes on this clonotype: At one boundary the junction diverges from the germline segment, which might be a read error. The rearrangement links TRBV5-6 to TRBJ2-2; no clear D gene. The germline CDR1 and CDR2 sequences are SGHDT and YYEEEE. The CDR3 covers 13 residues. In DNA, the CDR3 is TGTTCCAGCAGCTTGGTGGTCACCGGGGAGCTGTTTTTT. This sequence encodes CSSSLVVTGELFF.

This clonotype has a handful of counts. This rearrangement joins TRBV4-1 to TRBJ2-1; the D call may be TRBD1 or TRBD2 (5 bases each). Trimming removed 1 base from V and 4 bases from J, with 17 bases in between. CDR3 length equals 17 residues. From germline, CDR1 is MGHRA and CDR2 YSYEKL. The DNA of the CDR3 is TGCGCCAGCAGCCAAGGAATGCGTTGGGGGAAATACAATGAGCAGTTCTTC. This encodes CASSQGMRWGKYNEQFF.

The rearrangement joins TRBV29-1 to TRBJ1-1; D is possibly TRBD1 (5 bases). Per the germline V gene, CDR1 is SQVTM and CDR2 is ANQGSEA. The CDR3 is 13 residues long. The V and J ends lost 2 bases and 3 bases respectively, with 10 bases between them. The CDR3 sequence is CSVETGPDTEAFF. The CDR3 DNA is TGCAGCGTTGAAACAGGCCCGGACACTGAAGCTTTCTTT.

V is TRBV29-1 and J is TRBJ2-1; D is unclear. CDR1 SQVTM and CDR2 ANQGSEA come from the germline V gene. The CDR3 has 11 residues. Trimming removed 7 bases at V and 5 bases at J, with 9 bases between. The CDR3 here is CSAHLHNEQFF. For the CDR3, the DNA is TGCAGCGCCCATCTCCACAATGAGCAGTTCTTC.

In this sample, this clonotype turned up a few times. This rearrangement joins TRBV27 to TRBJ1-6; 8 nucleotides align to TRBD1. CDR1 and CDR2 (germline): MNHEY, SMNVEV (reference sequence). Trimming removed 2 bases from V and 10 bases from J; junction bases left unmatched: 10. The CDR3 is 16 amino acids. For the CDR3, the DNA is TGTGCCAGCAGTTTAACCATTGACAGGGGATGGTCACCCCTCCACTTT. Encoded protein: CASSLTIDRGWSPLHF.